This is a list of T cell receptor beta chains from one sample in a study of control samples from healthy donors and cancer patients. Profiled with immunoSEQ multiplex PCR; TCRdb holds only in-frame clones, not every one. There are fewer than 95,000 clones in the sample; around four fifths occur only once, and around a fifth lies in the top ten. Sequences were obtained from blood. These receptors all come from a man younger than 45 in good health. CDR3s include the opening cysteine and the closing phenylalanine or tryptophan. The D gene is left open where the match is weak. Not all rows give a size; the values are once, few, many and, for expanded clones, a class.

TGTGCCAGCACCGTAAACTCCTATAATTCACCCCTCCACTTT,CASTVNSYNSPLHF,TRBV28,-,TRBJ1-6,-
TGTGCAGACGTATTTGGCAATCAGCCCCAGCATTTT,CADVFGNQPQHF,TRBV6-5,-,TRBJ1-5,-
TGTGCCAGCACTCCCGATTTAGGGGGTTCCTATGGCTACACCTTC,CASTPDLGGSYGYTF,TRBV6-5,-,TRBJ1-2,once
TGTGCCAGCAGTCCTATCCCGGGGACACAAAACTACGAGCAGTACTTC,CASSPIPGTQNYEQYF,TRBV28,-,TRBJ2-7,-
TGTGCCTGGAGTGGAGACTCTGGAAACACCATATATTTT,CAWSGDSGNTIYF,TRBV30,-,TRBJ1-3,-
TGTGCCAGCAGCAAACAGGAGGGTAGGAACTATGGCTACACCTTC,CASSKQEGRNYGYTF,TRBV21-1,-,TRBJ1-2,-
TGTGCCAGCAGCGCCGGACAGGGAAATTCACCCCTCCACTTT,CASSAGQGNSPLHF,TRBV28,TRBD1,TRBJ1-6,-
TGTGCCAGCAACACATGGACAGAGAGGGACAATGAGCAGTTCTTC,CASNTWTERDNEQFF,TRBV7-9,-,TRBJ2-1,-
TGTGCCAGTAGTATAGAGGACAGCCCTACCCGGGTCTACGAGCAGTACTTC,CASSIEDSPTRVYEQYF,TRBV19,-,TRBJ2-7,-
TGTGCCAGCACAGACAGGGGAACCTACAATGAGCAGTTCTTC,CASTDRGTYNEQFF,TRBV19,TRBD1,TRBJ2-1,few
TGTGCCAGCAGCTTGTATGGGACTAGCCGCAACACCGGGGAGCTGTTTTTT,CASSLYGTSRNTGELFF,TRBV5-5,TRBD2,TRBJ2-2,-
TGTGCCAGTAGGACTCGGGGCGGGCGAAATGAGCAGTTCTTC,CASRTRGGRNEQFF,TRBV19,-,TRBJ2-1,-
TGTGCCAGTAGTCCTGGACAGCGGGGAGCCAAAAACATTCAGTACTTC,CASSPGQRGAKNIQYF,TRBV19,-,TRBJ2-4,-
TGTGCCAGCCAGGGCCCCCCAGGGGCCCAGTACTTC,CASQGPPGAQYF,TRBV7-9,-,TRBJ2-5,-
TGTGCCAGCAGCTTGGGACAGGGAATCACTAGCACAGATACGCAGTATTTT,CASSLGQGITSTDTQYF,TRBV7-3,TRBD1,TRBJ2-3,once
TGTGCCAGCAGCTTAGCAGGCGGCAGCCTTTCTGGGGCCAACGTCCTGACTTTC,CASSLAGGSLSGANVLTF,TRBV7-9,-,TRBJ2-6,-
TGTGCCAGCAGCGCCTCCTCGGGACAGGGAGCTGGCTACACCTTC,CASSASSGQGAGYTF,TRBV9,TRBD1,TRBJ1-2,-
TGTGCCAGCAGCCCGGGGCGGCAGAGTCAAGAGACCCAGTACTTC,CASSPGRQSQETQYF,TRBV7-9,-,TRBJ2-5,-
TGTGCCAGCAGTGAGTTCAGGGAGCCATACGAGCAGTACTTC,CASSEFREPYEQYF,TRBV6-1,-,TRBJ2-7,few
TGCAGCGTTGGGACTGGAGGGCCTGGTTTCTCTGAAGCTTTCTTT,CSVGTGGPGFSEAFF,TRBV29-1,-,TRBJ1-1,-
TGTGCCACCGGGCTTCCCATATATTTT,CATGLPIYF,TRBV24-1,-,TRBJ1-3,-
TGCGCCAGCAGCAGACTGACAGGGAGGGGAAACACCATATATTTT,CASSRLTGRGNTIYF,TRBV5-1,TRBD1,TRBJ1-3,few
TGCGCCAGCAGCCAGCTTACCAAGGTTCAGGGGCGTGGGGCCAACGTCCTGACTTTC,CASSQLTKVQGRGANVLTF,TRBV4-1,-,TRBJ2-6,-
TGTGCCAGCAGCATTAGCACAGATACGCAGTATTTT,CASSISTDTQYF,TRBV12-3/TRBV12-4,-,TRBJ2-3,-
TGCAGTGCTAGTATTCCCCAGGGCGGCTATGGCTACACCTTC,CSASIPQGGYGYTF,TRBV20-1,-,TRBJ1-2,-
TGTGCCAGCAGTTTCGACAGGGTGGGGGGCTACACCTTC,CASSFDRVGGYTF,TRBV27,TRBD1,TRBJ1-2,-
TGCGCCAGCAGTCTTAGGGGCTGGGATGAGCAGTTCTTC,CASSLRGWDEQFF,TRBV5-1,-,TRBJ2-1,once
TGTGCCAGTAGTATAGGGGGGGTCGGGGGGGCCAACGTCCTGACTTTC,CASSIGGVGGANVLTF,TRBV19,-,TRBJ2-6,-
TGCGCCAGCAGCTTGGCCGGGACTAGCGGCACCTACGAGCAGTACTTC,CASSLAGTSGTYEQYF,TRBV5-1,TRBD2,TRBJ2-7,once
TGTGCCAGCAGTGGAGGTAATCCCAACTATGGCTACACCTTC,CASSGGNPNYGYTF,TRBV2,-,TRBJ1-2,-
TGCAGCGTTGCAGGACAGGGGATAACTGAAGCTTTCTTT,CSVAGQGITEAFF,TRBV29-1,TRBD1,TRBJ1-1,-
TGTGCCAGCAGCCCTGGCGTTGGCTACACCTTC,CASSPGVGYTF,TRBV7-9,-,TRBJ1-2,-
TGTGCCCGGGATTCGGGCTCGTCGACAGATACGCAGTATTTT,CARDSGSSTDTQYF,TRBV30,-,TRBJ2-3,-
TGTGCTAGTGGTTTGTATGGGGATGAGCAGTTCTTC,CASGLYGDEQFF,TRBV12-5,-,TRBJ2-1,-
TGTGCCAGCAGCCGTTCCGGGACGGAATTTTATCAGCCCCAGCATTTT,CASSRSGTEFYQPQHF,TRBV4-2,-,TRBJ1-5,-
TGTGCCAGCAGCCAAGAGGGCAGCTCTGGGGCCAACGTCCTGACTTTC,CASSQEGSSGANVLTF,TRBV4-2,-,TRBJ2-6,few
TGTGCCAGCATGTACCGTGATAATGAAAAACTGTTTTTT,CASMYRDNEKLFF,TRBV2,-,TRBJ1-4,-
TGTGCCAGCAGCCTCTATCCCCAGGGGGCTTTCTTT,CASSLYPQGAFF,TRBV5-5,-,TRBJ1-1,-
TGTGCCAGCAGCTTAGGCGCCTACGAGCAGTACTTC,CASSLGAYEQYF,TRBV7-9,-,TRBJ2-7,-
TGTGCCACCAGTGATTTGCCAGGGGGCTACAATGAGCAGTTCTTC,CATSDLPGGYNEQFF,TRBV24-1,TRBD1,TRBJ2-1,-
TGTGCCTGGGGCCCTTGGGGAGATGAGCAGTTCTTC,CAWGPWGDEQFF,TRBV30,-,TRBJ2-1,-
TGTGCCAGCAGTCCAAGACGGGACGACGAAAAACTGTTTTTT,CASSPRRDDEKLFF,TRBV27,-,TRBJ1-4,-
TGTGCCAGTAGTATAGCGGGGGGGAGCACCGGGGAGCTGTTTTTT,CASSIAGGSTGELFF,TRBV19,TRBD2,TRBJ2-2,-